This T cell receptor beta chain appears in the sequencing data of a study of cytomegalovirus exposure and HLA in healthy donors. Findings of the study overall: Per a later analysis, HLA-associated TCR beta chains showed more clonal expansion than other, equally common TCR beta chains.

The germline CDR1 and CDR2 sequences are SGHTA and FQGTGA. V dropped 4 bases and J dropped 3 bases, with 9 bases sitting between them. CDR3 length: 13 residues. The PCR used 60 Vbeta and 13 Jbeta primers. Method: immunoSEQ multiplex PCR; TCRdb's copy keeps in-frame clones and lacks some. The sample includes roughly 120,000 clones, about 79% of them seen just once. This clone was recorded a few times. The antigen is unknown. The rearrangement uses TRBV7-3 and TRBJ1-2; possible D gene TRBD1, 6 bases. The source is a man aged 50-59 years in good health and CMV-seronegative. The sample comprised PBMCs. The CDR3 region is CASSSRTDYGYTF. The CDR3 bases are TGTGCCAGCAGCTCAAGGACAGACTATGGCTACACCTTC. The full variable domain, its missing parts supplied by reference TRBV7-3 and TRBJ1-2, is GAGVSQTPSNKVTEKGKYVELRCDPISGHTALYWYRQSLGQGPEFLIYFQGTGAADDSGLPNDRFFAVRPEGSVSTLKIQRTERGDSAVYLCASSSRTDYGYTFGSGTRLTVV.